This T cell receptor (beta chain) emerged from a study of patients and donors after allogeneic stem cell transplantation. In this sample, this clonotype turned up a few times. V lost 4 bases, J lost 0 bases, and 15 bases lay in between. The germline V gene has CDR1 SGHVS and CDR2 FQNEAQ. This CDR3 is 16 amino acids long. A single record per CDR3 protein comes from TCRdb applying MiXCR to the RT-PCR reads. Among approximately 200,000 distinct CDR3 sequences, around 41% were seen once, and the ten largest hold approximately 30%. The source is a human donor who was either an allogeneic HSCT recipient or a stem cell or donor lymphocyte infusion donor (not recorded which). It is not recorded whose cells these are; they may come from a transplant donor. The sample was blood, either unsorted or a sorted T cell fraction (not recorded which). V gene TRBV7-8 combines with J gene TRBJ1-1; no clear D. CDR3 protein: CASSSRKESLNTEAFF. The CDR3 region has the DNA TGTGCCAGCAGCTCACGAAAGGAGTCCTTGAACACTGAAGCTTTCTTT.